These 3 T cell receptor beta chains originate from one sample sequenced in a study of human T cells and chemical hapten exposure. Time point denoted: pre-sensitization, week 0. Sample treatment: therapeutic diphenylcyclopropenone sensitization with weekly scalp DPC. In TCRdb, the RACE reads were re-called with MiXCR into one record per CDR3 protein. The table has 150,000 to 200,000 distinct CDR3 sequences, 25% to 30% seen once. The material sequenced was whole blood, taken in connection with sensitization to the hapten diphenylcyclopropenone (DPC). Receptor source: a woman aged 25 to 45 with alopecia areata. Some clones in this sample may be carry-over from other donors' samples.

This clonotype has only one observation. This sequence joins TRBV7-9 and TRBJ1-1, with D tentatively TRBD1 (5 bases). Germline V gene data show CDR1 as SEHNR and CDR2 as FQNEAQ (reference sequence). The CDR3 extends over 15 amino acids. V lost 1 base and J lost 2, with 11 bases in between. In DNA, the CDR3 is TGTGCCAGCAGCTTAGGAAAGACAGCTAACACTGAAGCTTTCTTT. This codes for CASSLGKTANTEAFF. Full variable domain (outside the CDR3, taken from reference TRBV7-9 and TRBJ1-1): DTGVSQNPRHKITKRGQNVTFRCDPISEHNRLYWYRQTLGQGPEFLTYFQNEAQLEKSRLLSDRFSAERPKGSFSTLEIQRTEQGDSAMYLCASSLGKTANTEAFFGQGTRLTVV.

The chain is built from TRBV28 and TRBJ2-3, with 7 bases aligning to TRBD2. CDR3 length: 14 residues. The V and J ends lost 6 bases and 2 bases, in that order; junction bases with no gene match: 5. The germline V gene has CDR1 MDHEN and CDR2 SYDVKM. The chain's CDR3 is CASSPAGYTDTQYF. CDR3 DNA: TGTGCCAGCAGCCCAGCGGGGTACACAGATACGCAGTATTTT.

The CDR3 sequence is CATRSRFPLFREQYF. CDR3 bases: TGTGCCACCCGATCCCGGTTCCCATTGTTTCGCGAGCAGTACTTC. V usage is TRBV28 and J usage is TRBJ2-7; no firm D call. Trimming cost V 10 bases and J 6 bases, with 25 bases left between them. The CDR3 runs to 15 residues. Germline assignment: CDR1 MDHEN and CDR2 SYDVKM.